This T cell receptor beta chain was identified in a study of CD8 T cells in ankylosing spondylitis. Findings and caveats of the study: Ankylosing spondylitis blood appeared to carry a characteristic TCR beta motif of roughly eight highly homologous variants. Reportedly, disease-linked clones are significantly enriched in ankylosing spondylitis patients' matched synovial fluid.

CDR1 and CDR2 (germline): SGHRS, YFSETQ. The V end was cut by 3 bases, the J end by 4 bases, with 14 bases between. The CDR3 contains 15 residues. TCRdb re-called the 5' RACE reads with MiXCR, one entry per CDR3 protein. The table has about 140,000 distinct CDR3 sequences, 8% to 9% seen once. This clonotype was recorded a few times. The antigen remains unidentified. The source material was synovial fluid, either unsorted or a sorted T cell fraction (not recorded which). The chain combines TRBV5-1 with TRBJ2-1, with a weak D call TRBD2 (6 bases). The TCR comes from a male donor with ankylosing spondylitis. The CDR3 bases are TGCGCCAGCAGCTGGAGGGACCATTTATACAATGAGCAGTTCTTC. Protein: CASSWRDHLYNEQFF.